Listed below are T cell receptor beta chains from one sample, sequenced in a study of T cell responses to AZD1222 COVID-19 vaccine. TCRdb's copy holds only in-frame clones and misses some; the assay was immunoSEQ multiplex PCR. This repertoire shows over 85,000 clones, 90% found once; its top ten account for over 7.5%. The specimen was peripheral blood, collected on day 0 of AZD1222 vaccination. These receptor sequences come from an adult in good health. Each CDR3 is given with its conserved first and last residue. The order of the fields is J gene, V gene, CDR3 protein.

J gene: TRBJ1-1; V gene: TRBV7-2; CDR3 protein: CASSLAIQASNTEAFF
J gene: TRBJ2-3; V gene: TRBV7-2; CDR3 protein: CASSPRADTQYF
J gene: TRBJ2-3; V gene: TRBV11-1; CDR3 protein: CASSLPGDTQYF
J gene: TRBJ2-7; V gene: TRBV11-2; CDR3 protein: CASSLDGGTYEQYF
J gene: TRBJ1-2; V gene: TRBV15; CDR3 protein: CATSRDGGQGNGYTF
J gene: TRBJ1-6; V gene: TRBV6-4; CDR3 protein: CASSDPARSGTYNSPLHF
J gene: TRBJ2-2; V gene: TRBV19; CDR3 protein: CASSGLPTGELFF
J gene: TRBJ1-6; V gene: TRBV4-1; CDR3 protein: CASARWGQENSPLHF
J gene: TRBJ2-2; V gene: TRBV7-6; CDR3 protein: CASSLGPNTYPSTGELFF
J gene: TRBJ2-5; V gene: TRBV10-3; CDR3 protein: CAISEGAGGQETQYF